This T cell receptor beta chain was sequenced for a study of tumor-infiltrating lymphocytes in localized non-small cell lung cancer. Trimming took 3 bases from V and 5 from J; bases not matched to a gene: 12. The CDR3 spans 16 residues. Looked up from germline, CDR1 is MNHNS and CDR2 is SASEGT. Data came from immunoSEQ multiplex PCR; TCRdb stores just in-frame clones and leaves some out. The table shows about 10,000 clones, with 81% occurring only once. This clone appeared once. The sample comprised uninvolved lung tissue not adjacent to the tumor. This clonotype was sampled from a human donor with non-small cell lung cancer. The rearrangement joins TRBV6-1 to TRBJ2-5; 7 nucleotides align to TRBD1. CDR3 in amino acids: CASSERQGFVWETQYF. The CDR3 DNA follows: TGTGCCAGCAGTGAGAGACAGGGATTCGTATGGGAGACCCAGTACTTC.